Listed below are T cell receptor beta chains from one sample, sequenced in a study of type 1 and type 2 diabetes patients. Each CDR3 protein gets one entry after TCRdb re-called the multiplex PCR reads with MiXCR. This table has 250,000 or so distinct CDR3 sequences, over 45% appearing once. The source material was peripheral blood mononuclear cells (PBMCs). The receptors shown here come from a man between 18 and 29 years old with type 2 diabetes. Both conserved end residues are part of each CDR3. D genes are given only for firm matches. Clone size, where shown, is once, few, many, or a class for clones that have expanded.

J | size | D | V | CDR3 | DNA
TRBJ2-7 | few | TRBD1 | TRBV4-1 | CASSQDLGQGGYEQYF | TGCGCCAGCAGCCAAGATCTGGGACAGGGGGGCTACGAGCAGTACTTC
TRBJ2-7 | few | TRBD1 | TRBV20-1 | CSASDRVSYEQYF | TGCAGTGCTTCTGACAGGGTCTCCTACGAGCAGTACTTC
TRBJ1-6 | few | TRBD1 | TRBV27 | CASKTGNNSPLHF | TGTGCCAGCAAGACAGGGAATAATTCACCCCTCCACTTT
TRBJ1-2 | few | NA | TRBV12-3/TRBV12-4 | CASSIRARLDYGYTF | TGTGCCAGCAGCATACGGGCCAGACTTGACTATGGCTACACCTTC
TRBJ1-5 | NA | NA | TRBV11-2 | CASSLEAGLQPQHF | TGTGCCAGCAGCTTAGAAGCGGGGCTTCAGCCCCAGCATTTT
TRBJ2-7 | many | NA | TRBV19 | CASSNSPYEQYF | TGTGCCAGTAGTAACAGTCCCTACGAGCAGTACTTC
TRBJ2-2 | NA | NA | TRBV7-8 | CASSARPRNTGAVNTGELFF | TGTGCCAGCAGTGCCCGACCCAGAAATACCGGGGCGGTGAACACCGGGGAGCTGTTTTTT
TRBJ1-1 | NA | NA | TRBV4-3 | CASSQYKGTEAFF | TGCGCCAGCAGCCAGTATAAGGGCACTGAAGCTTTCTTT
TRBJ2-1 | once | NA | TRBV7-3 | CASSLGSAMGEQFF | TGTGCCAGCAGCTTGGGGTCTGCCATGGGTGAGCAGTTCTTC
TRBJ2-1 | few | TRBD1 | TRBV30 | CAWIGDRGRDEQFF | TGTGCCTGGATCGGGGACAGGGGGCGAGATGAGCAGTTCTTC
TRBJ2-7 | NA | NA | TRBV6-6 | CASSSLSLGLEQYF | TGTGCCAGCAGTTCCCTCTCCTTAGGGCTGGAGCAGTACTTC
TRBJ1-6 | NA | NA | TRBV5-1 | CASSSDPGSYNSPLHF | TGCGCCAGCAGCTCCGATCCAGGGTCCTATAATTCACCCCTCCACTTT
TRBJ2-3 | NA | NA | TRBV20-1 | CSARTRDTQYF | TGCAGTGCTAGGACCCGGGATACGCAGTATTTT
TRBJ2-6 | few | NA | TRBV19 | CASSPRESGANVLTF | TGTGCCAGTAGTCCCAGGGAGTCTGGGGCCAACGTCCTGACTTTC
TRBJ1-2 | NA | TRBD1 | TRBV6-1 | CASSVPTGSRYTF | TGTGCCAGCAGTGTGCCGACAGGGTCTCGCTACACCTTC
TRBJ1-5 | NA | NA | TRBV20-1 | CSARAQLNQPQHF | TGCAGTGCTAGAGCTCAACTCAATCAGCCCCAGCATTTT
TRBJ1-6 | NA | TRBD1 | TRBV18 | CASSPITGGSSYNSPLHF | TGTGCCAGCTCACCGATAACAGGGGGCTCATCCTATAATTCACCCCTCCACTTT
TRBJ2-7 | few | NA | TRBV7-6 | CASSNLRDSPYEQYF | TGTGCCAGCAGCAACCTCCGGGACTCCCCCTACGAGCAGTACTTC
TRBJ1-1 | NA | NA | TRBV7-2 | CASSPRQEEAFF | TGTGCCAGCAGCCCGAGACAGGAAGAAGCTTTCTTT
TRBJ2-7 | few | NA | TRBV9 | CASSVVEGREQYF | TGTGCCAGCAGCGTAGTTGAGGGTAGGGAGCAGTACTTC
TRBJ2-7 | NA | NA | TRBV7-2 | CASSYEQASYEQYF | TGTGCCAGCAGCTATGAACAGGCCTCCTACGAGCAGTACTTC
TRBJ1-1 | NA | NA | TRBV11-2 | CASSLVTTGNTEAFF | TGTGCCAGCAGCTTAGTAACTACAGGGAACACTGAAGCTTTCTTT
TRBJ2-5 | NA | TRBD1 | TRBV6-1 | CASSGTGQGETQYF | TGTGCCAGCAGTGGGACAGGACAGGGAGAGACCCAGTACTTC
TRBJ1-5 | NA | NA | TRBV14 | CASSLDHNQPQHF | TGTGCCAGCAGCCTGGACCACAATCAGCCCCAGCATTTT
TRBJ1-1 | NA | NA | TRBV28 | CASSLSFSGNTEAFF | TGTGCCAGCAGTTTATCTTTCTCTGGCAACACTGAAGCTTTCTTT
TRBJ1-1 | once | NA | TRBV20-1 | CSASRGAGTEAFF | TGCAGTGCTAGTCGGGGGGCGGGTACTGAAGCTTTCTTT
TRBJ2-3 | NA | TRBD2 | TRBV7-8 | CASSLALAGVGTDTQYF | TGTGCCAGCAGCTTAGCACTAGCGGGAGTGGGCACAGATACGCAGTATTTT
TRBJ2-1 | NA | NA | TRBV7-2 | CASSLVVGDEQFF | TGTGCCAGCAGCTTAGTGGTGGGCGATGAGCAGTTCTTC
TRBJ2-1 | NA | TRBD2 | TRBV28 | CASSGERERYEQFF | TGTGCCAGCAGTGGGGAGCGGGAGAGGTATGAGCAGTTCTTC
TRBJ2-5 | NA | TRBD2 | TRBV12-3/TRBV12-4 | CASSLAGLAKETQYF | TGTGCCAGCAGTTTAGCGGGACTAGCGAAAGAGACCCAGTACTTC
TRBJ2-7 | NA | TRBD2 | TRBV29-1 | CSVEGGGTSGRAVYEQYF | TGCAGCGTTGAAGGTGGCGGGACTAGCGGGAGAGCGGTTTACGAGCAGTACTTC
TRBJ2-7 | NA | TRBD2 | TRBV6-5 | CASSYSSGGPYEQYF | TGTGCCAGCAGTTACTCTAGCGGGGGACCCTACGAGCAGTACTTC
TRBJ2-3 | few | NA | TRBV2 | CASSEVSATDTQYF | TGTGCCAGCAGCGAGGTGTCGGCCACAGATACGCAGTATTTT
TRBJ2-6 | NA | NA | TRBV5-8 | CASSPSSSGANVLTF | TGTGCCAGCAGCCCATCAAGCTCTGGGGCCAACGTCCTGACTTTC
TRBJ2-1 | few | TRBD2 | TRBV6-6 | CASSSRLAHEQFF | TGTGCCAGCAGCTCCCGACTAGCCCATGAGCAGTTCTTC
TRBJ1-2 | few | NA | TRBV2 | CASSEVPSNYGCTF | TGTGCCAGCAGTGAAGTCCCATCTAACTATGGCTGCACCTTC
TRBJ1-1 | NA | NA | TRBV20-1 | CSASGQVMNTEAFF | TGCAGTGCTTCGGGGCAGGTCATGAACACTGAAGCTTTCTTT
TRBJ2-7 | NA | TRBD1 | TRBV19 | CASSAGTGLYEQYF | TGTGCCAGTAGCGCCGGGACAGGGCTCTACGAGCAGTACTTC
TRBJ2-7 | NA | TRBD1 | TRBV19 | CASSMGGQAASYEQYF | TGTGCCAGTAGTATGGGGGGACAGGCCGCCTCCTACGAGCAGTACTTC
TRBJ2-1 | many | TRBD2 | TRBV12-3/TRBV12-4 | CASSLRGANEQFF | TGTGCCAGCAGTTTGCGGGGGGCGAATGAGCAGTTCTTC